The 18 T cell receptor beta chains reported below all come from one sample, sequenced in a study of T cell responses to AZD1222 COVID-19 vaccine. The protocol was immunoSEQ multiplex PCR, while the TCRdb copy is restricted to in-frame clones and leaves out a portion. The table records just over 30,000 clones, roughly 90% of them present only once. The input for sequencing was peripheral blood, taken 28 days after the second AZD1222 dose. These receptor sequences come from an adult who received the AZD1222 COVID-19 vaccine.

V usage is TRBV6-5 and J usage is TRBJ2-7, with 7 positions matching TRBD1. The CDR3 is 15 residues long. Per germline, CDR1 MNHEY and CDR2 SVGAGI. V was clipped by 6 bases and J by 3 bases; unmatched bases: 11. This CDR3 reads CASSFYSGTVYEQYF. CDR3 nucleotides: TGTGCCAGCAGCTTTTACTCCGGGACAGTCTACGAGCAGTACTTC.

V gene TRBV4-3 combines with J gene TRBJ1-2, with D unresolved. Germline V lookup: CDR1 LGHNA, CDR2 YSLEER. V was trimmed by 0 bases and J by 2 bases, leaving 19 bases between them. The CDR3 runs to 18 residues. The CDR3 DNA follows: TGCGCCAGCAGCCAAGACGGTCCACCCTCACCGGGCAACTATGGCTACACCTTC. It specifies CASSQDGPPSPGNYGYTF.

V usage is TRBV7-2 and J usage is TRBJ1-3; unclear D gene. The V gene's germline CDR1 is SGHTA and CDR2 FQGNSA. The CDR3 loop spans 16 amino acids. V was cut by 1 base and J by 0 bases, with 10 bases left in between. CDR3 protein: CASSLGSQISGNTIYF. CDR3 nucleotide sequence: TGTGCCAGCAGCTTAGGGTCTCAGATCTCTGGAAACACCATATATTTT.

The rearrangement links TRBV7-8 to TRBJ2-7; no firm D call. The CDR3 has 12 amino acids. Germline V gene data show CDR1 as SGHVS and CDR2 as FQNEAQ. V lost 0 bases and J lost 3, with 3 bases in between. CDR3 loop: CASSLAHYEQYF. The CDR3 nucleotides are TGTGCCAGCAGCTTAGCCCACTACGAGCAGTACTTC.

The genes are TRBV12-3 or TRBV12-4 and TRBJ1-5; D is undetermined. The CDR3 runs to 13 residues. With 6 bases removed from V and 3 bases from J, the gap between germline ends came to 9 bases. The chain's CDR3 is CASSLTDNQPQHF. CDR3 nucleotide sequence: TGTGCCAGCAGCTTGACCGACAATCAGCCCCAGCATTTT.

With regard to this clone: At one end, the junction sequence differs from germline, possibly due to a read error. The J gene is TRBJ1-1, the V gene TRBV7-7; D remains ambiguous. Germline values: CDR1 SSHAT, CDR2 FNYEAQ (reference sequence). The CDR3 runs 13 residues. The CDR3 sequence: CASSLGMNTEAFF. CDR3 bases: TGTGCTAGCAGCTTAGGTATGAACACTGAAGCTTTCTTT. Supplemented by reference TRBV7-7 and TRBJ1-1, the full variable domain reads GAGVSQSPRYKVTKRGQDVTLRCDPISSHATLYWYQQALGQGPEFLTYFNYEAQPDKSGLPSDRFSAERPEGSISTLTIQRTEQRDSAMYRCASSLGMNTEAFFGQGTRLTVV.

The chain is built from TRBV7-9 and TRBJ2-7; possibly TRBD1 for D (5 bases). The CDR3 is 12 residues long. V lost 4 bases, J lost 4 bases, and 8 bases lay in between. From germline, CDR1 is SEHNR and CDR2 FQNEAQ (reference sequence). The CDR3 is CASSYTGYEQYF. Here the CDR3 DNA reads TGTGCCAGCAGCTATACAGGTTACGAGCAGTACTTC. Full variable domain (missing parts from reference TRBV7-9 and TRBJ2-7): DTGVSQNPRHKITKRGQNVTFRCDPISEHNRLYWYRQTLGQGPEFLTYFQNEAQLEKSRLLSDRFSAERPKGSFSTLEIQRTEQGDSAMYLCASSYTGYEQYFGPGTRLTVT.

The chain combines TRBV19 with TRBJ1-5; D unclear. Germline V gene data show CDR1 as LNHDA and CDR2 as SQIVND (reference sequence). The V end was cut by 8 bases, the J end by 7 bases, with 24 bases between. The CDR3 is 16 amino acids. CDR3 protein: CASLSGIGRAGQPQHF. As DNA, the CDR3 is TGTGCCAGTTTGAGTGGTATTGGTCGGGCGGGGCAGCCCCAGCATTTT.

This clone has only one observation. The chain combines TRBV28 with TRBJ2-7; D is unresolved. Between the trimmed V and J ends, which lost 5 bases and 3 bases, there was a span of 17 bases. There are 15 residues in the CDR3. Germline V gene sequence: CDR1 MDHEN, CDR2 SYDVKM. CDR3 amino acids: CASSRDIVGNYEQYF. The CDR3 nucleotides read TGTGCCAGCAGTCGAGACATCGTAGGCAACTACGAGCAGTACTTC.

V usage is TRBV6-5 and J usage is TRBJ2-1; possibly TRBD2 for D (5 bases). Per germline, CDR1 MNHEY and CDR2 SVGAGI. This CDR3 has 16 amino acids. Trimming shortened V by 0 bases and J by 0 bases, and 9 bases separated the two germline ends. The CDR3 coding sequence is TGTGCCAGCAGTTACTCGGAGGCCGGCTCCTACAATGAGCAGTTCTTC. Its protein product is CASSYSEAGSYNEQFF.

The rearrangement joins TRBV18 to TRBJ1-6; a weak D match, TRBD1 (6 bases). The CDR3 sequence is 15 residues long. Trimming took 1 base from V and 9 from J, leaving 13 bases between them. Germline assignment: CDR1 KGHSH and CDR2 LQKENI. CDR3 nucleotides: TGTGCCAGCTCACCACAAGGGGGAGAAACTTCACCCCTCCACTTT. It encodes CASSPQGGETSPLHF. Drawing the rest from reference TRBV18 and TRBJ1-6, the complete variable domain is NAGVMQNPRHLVRRRGQEARLRCSPMKGHSHVYWYRQLPEEGLKFMVYLQKENIIDESGMPKERFSAEFPKEGPSILRIQQVVRGDSAAYFCASSPQGGETSPLHFGNGTRLTVT.

Details on this clone: At one end the junction does not follow the germline gene, possibly because of a read error. The rearrangement joins TRBV7-7 to TRBJ2-2; tentative D call: TRBD2 (5 bases). The CDR3 spans 15 residues. CDR1 is SSHAT and CDR2 is FNYEAQ in the germline V gene (reference sequence). The chain's CDR3 is CASSLLAGSPGELFF. Here the CDR3 DNA reads TGTGCTAGCAGCTTACTTGCGGGTAGTCCCGGGGAGCTGTTTTTT.

The chain uses TRBV10-3 and TRBJ1-6, with D perhaps matching TRBD1 (6 bases). V was shortened by 3 bases and J by 2 bases, with 11 bases between the two germline ends. Germline-derived CDR1 and CDR2 are ENHRY and SYGVKD. CDR3 size: 16 residues. DNA for the CDR3: TGTGCCATCAGTGAAGGAGGGGACACCTATAATTCACCCCTCCACTTT. Protein: CAISEGGDTYNSPLHF.

This chain connects TRBV12-3 or TRBV12-4 to TRBJ1-2; 9 positions match TRBD1. J lost 3 bases, V lost 6 bases, and 2 bases had no gene match. This CDR3 is built from 13 residues. CDR3 region: CASRQGADYGYTF. CDR3 in DNA: TGTGCCAGCAGACAGGGGGCAGACTATGGCTACACCTTC.

The chain couples TRBV5-1 to TRBJ2-3; 10 bases agree with TRBD2. The CDR3 runs to 16 residues. Germline-derived CDR1 and CDR2 are SGHRS and YFSETQ. The junction had 8 bases not matched to a gene; V was cut back by 6 bases and J by 1 base. The chain's CDR3 is CASNPERGGRTDTQYF. Here the CDR3 DNA reads TGCGCCAGCAATCCGGAGCGGGGGGGCCGCACAGATACGCAGTATTTT.

The chain combines TRBV13 with TRBJ1-6; a possible D gene is TRBD1 (6 bases). The germline V gene encodes CDR1 PRHDT and CDR2 FYEKMQ (reference sequence). The CDR3 extends over 14 amino acids. V was clipped by 5 bases and J by 6 bases, with 11 bases between them. CDR3 nucleotide sequence: TGTGCCAGCAGCCAAAGGGGGGTTAATTCACCCCTCCACTTT. Translating gives CASSQRGVNSPLHF. Filled out from reference TRBV13 and TRBJ1-6, the complete variable domain reads AAGVIQSPRHLIKEKRETATLKCYPIPRHDTVYWYQQGPGQDPQFLISFYEKMQSDKGSIPDRFSAQQFSDYHSELNMSSLELGDSALYFCASSQRGVNSPLHFGNGTRLTVT.

The rearrangement joins TRBV12-3 or TRBV12-4 to TRBJ2-7, with D tentatively TRBD2 (6 bases). The germline V and J ends were trimmed by 3 bases and 4 bases, with 10 bases remaining between them. The CDR3 runs to 13 residues. The CDR3 coding sequence is TGTGCCAGCAGTTTTGGCGGGGAGTACGAGCAGTACTTC. Encoded protein: CASSFGGEYEQYF.

The V and J genes are TRBV2 and TRBJ1-6, with TRBD1 identical over 9 bases. The V gene's germline CDR1 is SNHLY and CDR2 FYNNEI. V lost 6 bases and J lost 7; bases outside the gene matches: 7. The CDR3 extends over 15 amino acids. The CDR3 region is CASSGDRVINSPLHF. Here the CDR3 DNA reads TGTGCCAGCAGCGGGGACAGGGTGATAAATTCACCCCTCCACTTT.